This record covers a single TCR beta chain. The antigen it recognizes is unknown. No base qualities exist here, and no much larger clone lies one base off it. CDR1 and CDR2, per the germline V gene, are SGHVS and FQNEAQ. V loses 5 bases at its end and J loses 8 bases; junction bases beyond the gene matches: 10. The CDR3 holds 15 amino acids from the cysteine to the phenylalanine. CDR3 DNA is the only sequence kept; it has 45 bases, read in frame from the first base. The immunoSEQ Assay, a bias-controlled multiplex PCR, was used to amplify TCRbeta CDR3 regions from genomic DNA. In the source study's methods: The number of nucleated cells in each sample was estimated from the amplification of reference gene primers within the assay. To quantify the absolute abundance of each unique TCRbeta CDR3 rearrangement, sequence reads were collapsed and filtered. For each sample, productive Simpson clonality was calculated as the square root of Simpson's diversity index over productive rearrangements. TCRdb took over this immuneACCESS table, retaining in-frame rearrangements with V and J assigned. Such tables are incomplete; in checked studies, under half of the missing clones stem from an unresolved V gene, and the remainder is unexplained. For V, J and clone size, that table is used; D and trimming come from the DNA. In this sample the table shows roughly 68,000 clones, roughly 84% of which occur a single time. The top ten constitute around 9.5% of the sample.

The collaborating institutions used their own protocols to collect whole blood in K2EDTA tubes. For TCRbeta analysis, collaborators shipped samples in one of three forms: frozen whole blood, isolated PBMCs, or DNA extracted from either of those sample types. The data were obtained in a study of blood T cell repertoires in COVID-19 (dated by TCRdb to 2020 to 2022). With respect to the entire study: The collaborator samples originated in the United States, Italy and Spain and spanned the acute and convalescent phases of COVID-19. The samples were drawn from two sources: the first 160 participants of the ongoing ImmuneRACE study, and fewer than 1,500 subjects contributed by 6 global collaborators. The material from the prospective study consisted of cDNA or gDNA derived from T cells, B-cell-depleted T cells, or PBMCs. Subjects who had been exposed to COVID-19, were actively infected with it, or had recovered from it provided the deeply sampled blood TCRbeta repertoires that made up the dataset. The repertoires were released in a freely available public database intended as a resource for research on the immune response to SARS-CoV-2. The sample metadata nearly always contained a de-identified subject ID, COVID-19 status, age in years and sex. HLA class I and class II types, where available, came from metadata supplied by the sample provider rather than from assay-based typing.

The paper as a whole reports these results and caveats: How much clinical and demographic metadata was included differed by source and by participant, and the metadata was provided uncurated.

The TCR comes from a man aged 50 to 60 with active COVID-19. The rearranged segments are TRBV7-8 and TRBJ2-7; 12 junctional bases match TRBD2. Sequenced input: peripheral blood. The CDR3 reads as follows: CASSPMTSGSLQQYF. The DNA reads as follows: TGTGCCAGCAGCCCCATGACTAGCGGGAGTTTACAGCAGTACTTC.